This TCR beta chain was recovered during a study of regulatory T cells in long-lasting Graves disease. Study-level information: Less than 3 months of antithyroid drugs had been taken by newly diagnosed Graves' patients.

Sequencing libraries for TCR beta were prepared with iRepertoire HTBI primers and Arm-PCR of CDR3 regions. TCRdb processed the multiplex PCR reads anew with MiXCR; each CDR3 protein has one entry. Found here are roughly 610,000 distinct CDR3 sequences, more than 15% of them singletons; the top ten hold around 12%. Losses at the gene ends were 10 bases for V and 4 bases for J; bases not matched to a gene: 8. The CDR3 length is 14 residues. Germline loops: CDR1 LNHDA, CDR2 SQIVND (reference sequence). This clonotype was found many times. The time point: newly diagnosed GD, antithyroid drugs for less than 3 months. Preparation of the TCR library used RNA extracted from PBMCs. The same data also contributed to another study, on T cells in Graves' hyperthyroidism and ophthalmopathy. From that study: Using the HTBI primer set, a first-round RT-PCR was run on the TCR CDR3. Progression to ophthalmopathy was predicted a median of approximately 6.4 months early.

The clonotype comes from a man younger than 35 with Graves disease. Sequencing was performed on peripheral blood mononuclear cells (PBMCs), taken at new diagnosis, from a patient treated with antithyroid drugs. V is TRBV19 and J is TRBJ2-1, with 9 bases identical to TRBD2. The CDR3 here is CATHSGRVYNEQFF. The CDR3 DNA follows: TGTGCCACCCATAGCGGGAGAGTATACAATGAGCAGTTCTTC.